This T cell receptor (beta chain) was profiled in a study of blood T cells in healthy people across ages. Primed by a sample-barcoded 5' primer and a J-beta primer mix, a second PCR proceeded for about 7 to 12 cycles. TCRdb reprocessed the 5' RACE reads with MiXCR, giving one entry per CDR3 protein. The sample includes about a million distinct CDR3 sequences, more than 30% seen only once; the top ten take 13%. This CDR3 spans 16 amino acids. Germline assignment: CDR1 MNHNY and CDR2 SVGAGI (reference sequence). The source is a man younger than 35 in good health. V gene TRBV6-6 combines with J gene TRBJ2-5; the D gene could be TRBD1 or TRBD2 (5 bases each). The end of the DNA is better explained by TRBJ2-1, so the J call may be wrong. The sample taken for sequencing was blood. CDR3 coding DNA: TGTGCCAGCAGCCAACAGGCAGGGTCGGGGCAAGAGACCCAGTTCTTC. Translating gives CASSQQAGSGQETQFF.